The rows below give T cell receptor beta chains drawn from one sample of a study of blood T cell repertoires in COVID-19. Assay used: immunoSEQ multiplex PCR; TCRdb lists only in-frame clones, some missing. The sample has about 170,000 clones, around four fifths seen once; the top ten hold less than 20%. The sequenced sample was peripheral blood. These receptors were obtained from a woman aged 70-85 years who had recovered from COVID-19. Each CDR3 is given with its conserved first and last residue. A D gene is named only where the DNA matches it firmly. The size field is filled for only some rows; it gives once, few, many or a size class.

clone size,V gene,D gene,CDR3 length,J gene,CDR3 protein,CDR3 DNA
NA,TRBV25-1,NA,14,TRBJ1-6,CASGGPGGNSPLHF,TGTGCCAGCGGCGGGCCGGGGGGGAATTCACCCCTCCACTTT
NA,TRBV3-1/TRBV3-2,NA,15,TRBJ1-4,CASSQDAGGNEKLFF,TGTGCCAGCAGCCAAGATGCTGGTGGCAATGAAAAACTGTTTTTT
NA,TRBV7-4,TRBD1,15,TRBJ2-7,CASSSPPDRGYEQYF,TGTGCCAGCAGCTCCCCCCCCGACAGGGGCTACGAGCAGTACTTC
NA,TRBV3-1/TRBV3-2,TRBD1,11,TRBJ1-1,CASSDRAVAFF,TGTGCCAGCTCGGACAGGGCTGTAGCTTTCTTT
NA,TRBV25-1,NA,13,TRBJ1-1,CASGTPMNTEAFF,TGTGCCAGCGGGACACCCATGAACACTGAAGCTTTCTTT
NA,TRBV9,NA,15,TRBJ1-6,CASSVVAGNYSPLHF,TGTGCCAGCAGCGTAGTAGCAGGGAACTATTCACCCCTCCACTTT
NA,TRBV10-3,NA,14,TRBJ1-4,CATLDQGGGEKLFF,TGTGCCACCCTAGACCAGGGAGGGGGTGAAAAACTGTTTTTT
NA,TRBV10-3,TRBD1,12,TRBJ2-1,CAISWTGNEQFF,TGTGCCATCAGCTGGACAGGGAATGAGCAGTTCTTC
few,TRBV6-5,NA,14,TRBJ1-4,CASSPGLGNEKLFF,TGTGCCAGCAGTCCCGGACTAGGGAATGAAAAACTGTTTTTT
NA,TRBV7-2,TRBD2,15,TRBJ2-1,CASRLGLAGWDEQFF,TGTGCCAGCAGGCTCGGACTAGCGGGGTGGGATGAGCAGTTCTTC
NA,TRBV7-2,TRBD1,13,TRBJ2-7,CASSPDRGSEQYF,TGTGCCAGCAGCCCTGACAGGGGGAGCGAGCAGTACTTC